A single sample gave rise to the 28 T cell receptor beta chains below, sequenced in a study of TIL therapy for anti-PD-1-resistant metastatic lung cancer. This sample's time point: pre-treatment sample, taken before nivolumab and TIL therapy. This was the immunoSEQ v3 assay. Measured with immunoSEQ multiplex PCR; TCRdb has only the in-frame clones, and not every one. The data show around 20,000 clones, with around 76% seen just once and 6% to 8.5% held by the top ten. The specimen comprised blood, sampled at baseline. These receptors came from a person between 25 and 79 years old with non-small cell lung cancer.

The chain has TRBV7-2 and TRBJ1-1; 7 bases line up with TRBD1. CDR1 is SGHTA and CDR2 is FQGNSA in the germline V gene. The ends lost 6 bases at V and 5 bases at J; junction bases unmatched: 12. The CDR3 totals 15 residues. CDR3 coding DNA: TGTGCCAGCAGGGCACCTACAGGGGCGAGAACTGAAGCTTTCTTT. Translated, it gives CASRAPTGARTEAFF.

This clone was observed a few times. The CDR3 reads CASSQLGQGASNEKLFF. For the CDR3, the DNA is TGTGCCAGCAGCCAACTAGGACAGGGGGCCTCTAATGAAAAACTGTTTTTT. This sequence joins TRBV14 and TRBJ1-4; 11 bases map to TRBD1. Germline lookup yields CDR1 SGHDN and CDR2 FVKESK. The CDR3 length is 17 residues. The V gene end was trimmed by 2 bases and the J gene end by 3 bases; junction bases not matched to a gene: 5.

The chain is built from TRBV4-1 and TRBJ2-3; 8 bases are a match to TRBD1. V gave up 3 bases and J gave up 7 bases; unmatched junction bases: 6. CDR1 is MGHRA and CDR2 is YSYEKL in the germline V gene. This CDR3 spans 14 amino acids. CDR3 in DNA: TGCGCCAGCAGCCATGGGACAGGCAAGAATACGCAGTATTTT. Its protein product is CASSHGTGKNTQYF.

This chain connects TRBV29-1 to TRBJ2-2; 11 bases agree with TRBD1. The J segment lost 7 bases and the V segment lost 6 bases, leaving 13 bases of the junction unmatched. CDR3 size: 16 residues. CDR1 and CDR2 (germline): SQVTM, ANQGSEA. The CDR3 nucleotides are TGCAGCGTGGTCCCGGGACAGGGGGGGCTTGGCGGGGAGCTGTTTTTT. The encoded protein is CSVVPGQGGLGGELFF.

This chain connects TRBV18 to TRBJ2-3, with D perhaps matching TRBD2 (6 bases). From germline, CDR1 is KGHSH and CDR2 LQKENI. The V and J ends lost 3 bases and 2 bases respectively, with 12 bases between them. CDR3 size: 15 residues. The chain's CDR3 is CASSPIGGATDTQYF. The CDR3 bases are TGTGCCAGCTCACCGATCGGGGGAGCCACAGATACGCAGTATTTT.

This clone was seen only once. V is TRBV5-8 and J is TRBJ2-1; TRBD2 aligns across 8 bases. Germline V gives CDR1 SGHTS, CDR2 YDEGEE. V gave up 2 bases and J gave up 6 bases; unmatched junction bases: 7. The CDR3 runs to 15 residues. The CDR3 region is CASSLGVTSANEQFF. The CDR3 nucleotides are TGTGCCAGCAGCTTAGGGGTGACTAGCGCCAATGAGCAGTTCTTC.

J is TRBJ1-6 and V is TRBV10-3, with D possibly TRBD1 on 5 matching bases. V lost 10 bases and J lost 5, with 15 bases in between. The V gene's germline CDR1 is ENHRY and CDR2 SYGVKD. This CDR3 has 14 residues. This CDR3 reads CANRRGSDNSPLHF. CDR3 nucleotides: TGTGCCAACAGGCGGGGGTCAGATAATTCACCCCTCCACTTT.

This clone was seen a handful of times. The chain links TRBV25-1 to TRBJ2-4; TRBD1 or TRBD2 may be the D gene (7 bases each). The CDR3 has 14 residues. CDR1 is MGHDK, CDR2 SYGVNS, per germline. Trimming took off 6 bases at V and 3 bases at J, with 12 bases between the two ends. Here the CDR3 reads CASRAGGGKNIQYF. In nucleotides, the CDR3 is TGTGCCAGCAGAGCAGGGGGGGGCAAAAACATTCAGTACTTC.

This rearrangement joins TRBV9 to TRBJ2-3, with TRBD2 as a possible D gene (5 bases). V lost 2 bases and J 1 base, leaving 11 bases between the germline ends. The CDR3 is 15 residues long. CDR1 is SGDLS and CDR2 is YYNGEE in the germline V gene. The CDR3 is CASSVRGFRTDTQYF. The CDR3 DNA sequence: TGTGCCAGCAGCGTCCGCGGGTTCCGCACAGATACGCAGTATTTT.

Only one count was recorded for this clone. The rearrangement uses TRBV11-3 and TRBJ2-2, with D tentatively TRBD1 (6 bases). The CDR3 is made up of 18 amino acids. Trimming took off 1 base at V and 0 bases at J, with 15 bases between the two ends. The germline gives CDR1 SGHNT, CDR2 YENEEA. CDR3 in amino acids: CASSLGTPAGANTGELFF. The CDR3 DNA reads TGTGCCAGCAGCTTAGGGACTCCGGCAGGGGCGAACACCGGGGAGCTGTTTTTT.

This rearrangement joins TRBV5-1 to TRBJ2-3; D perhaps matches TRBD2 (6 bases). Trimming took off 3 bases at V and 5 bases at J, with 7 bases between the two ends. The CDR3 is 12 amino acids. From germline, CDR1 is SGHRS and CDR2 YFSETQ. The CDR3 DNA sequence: TGCGCCAGCAGCTCCGGGGGAGATACGCAGTATTTT. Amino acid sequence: CASSSGGDTQYF. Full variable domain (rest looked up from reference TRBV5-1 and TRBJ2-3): KAGVTQTPRYLIKTRGQQVTLSCSPISGHRSVSWYQQTPGQGLQFLFEYFSETQRNKGNFPGRFSGRQFSNSRSEMNVSTLELGDSALYLCASSSGGDTQYFGPGTRLTVL.

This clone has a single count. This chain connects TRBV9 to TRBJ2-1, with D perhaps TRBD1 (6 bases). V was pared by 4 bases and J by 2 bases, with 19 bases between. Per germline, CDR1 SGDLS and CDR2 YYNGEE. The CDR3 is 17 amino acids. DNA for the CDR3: TGTGCCAGCAGCTTAGACTCTACAGGGTATACCTACAATGAGCAGTTCTTC. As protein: CASSLDSTGYTYNEQFF.

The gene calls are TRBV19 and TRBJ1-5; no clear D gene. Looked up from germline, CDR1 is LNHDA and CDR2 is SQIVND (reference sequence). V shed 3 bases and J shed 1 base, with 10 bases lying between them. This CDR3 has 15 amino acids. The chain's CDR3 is CASSIISGSNQPQHF. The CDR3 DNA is TGTGCCAGTAGTATCATCTCGGGCAGCAATCAGCCCCAGCATTTT.

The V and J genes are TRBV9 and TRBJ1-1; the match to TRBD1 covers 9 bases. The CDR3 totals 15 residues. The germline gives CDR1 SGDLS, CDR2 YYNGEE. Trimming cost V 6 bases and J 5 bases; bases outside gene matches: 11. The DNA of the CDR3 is TGTGCCAGCACCCCTTTTGGACAGGGGATTACTGAAGCTTTCTTT. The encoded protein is CASTPFGQGITEAFF. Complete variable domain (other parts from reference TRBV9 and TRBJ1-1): DSGVTQTPKHLITATGQRVTLRCSPRSGDLSVYWYQQSLDQGLQFLIQYYNGEERAKGNILERFSAQQFPDLHSELNLSSLELGDSALYFCASTPFGQGITEAFFGQGTRLTVV.

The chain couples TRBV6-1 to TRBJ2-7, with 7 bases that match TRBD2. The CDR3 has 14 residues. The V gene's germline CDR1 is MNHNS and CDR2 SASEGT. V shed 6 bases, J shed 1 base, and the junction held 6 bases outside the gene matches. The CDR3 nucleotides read TGTGCCAGCAGGGGGGGTAGCGGGTCCTACGAGCAGTACTTC. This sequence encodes CASRGGSGSYEQYF.

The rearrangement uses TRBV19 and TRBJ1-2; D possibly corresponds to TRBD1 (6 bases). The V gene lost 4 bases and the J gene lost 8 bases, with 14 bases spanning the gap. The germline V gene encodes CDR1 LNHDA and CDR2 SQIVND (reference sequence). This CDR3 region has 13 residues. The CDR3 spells CASSTRGRRGYTF. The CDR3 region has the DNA TGTGCCAGTAGTACTCGGGGGCGTCGGGGCTACACCTTC.

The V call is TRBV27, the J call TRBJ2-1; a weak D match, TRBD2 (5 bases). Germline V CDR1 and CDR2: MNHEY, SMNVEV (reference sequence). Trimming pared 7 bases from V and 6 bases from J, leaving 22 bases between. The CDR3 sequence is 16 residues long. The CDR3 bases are TGTGCCAGCAATCTCCGACCGGGCTATCGGGGCAATGAGCAGTTCTTC. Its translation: CASNLRPGYRGNEQFF.

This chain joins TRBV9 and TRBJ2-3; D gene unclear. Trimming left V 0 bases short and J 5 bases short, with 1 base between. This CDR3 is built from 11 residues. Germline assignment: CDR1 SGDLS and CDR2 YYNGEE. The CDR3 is CASSVEDTQYF. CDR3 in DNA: TGTGCCAGCAGCGTAGAAGATACGCAGTATTTT. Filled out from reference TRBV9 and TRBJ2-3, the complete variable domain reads DSGVTQTPKHLITATGQRVTLRCSPRSGDLSVYWYQQSLDQGLQFLIQYYNGEERAKGNILERFSAQQFPDLHSELNLSSLELGDSALYFCASSVEDTQYFGPGTRLTVL.

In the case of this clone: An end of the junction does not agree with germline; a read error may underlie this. The CDR3 loop is CAGSEGRKETQYF. In DNA, the CDR3 is TGTGCCGGCAGTGAAGGGCGGAAAGAGACCCAGTACTTC. The chain is built from TRBV6-1 and TRBJ2-5, with no clear D. Germline V gives CDR1 MNHNS, CDR2 SASEGT. The CDR3 runs 13 residues.

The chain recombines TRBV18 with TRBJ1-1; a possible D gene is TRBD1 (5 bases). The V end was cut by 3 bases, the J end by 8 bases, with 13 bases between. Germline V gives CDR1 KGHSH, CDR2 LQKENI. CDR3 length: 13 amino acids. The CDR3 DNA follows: TGTGCCAGCTCACCGGGGGACCGGAGAGAAGCTTTCTTT. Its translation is CASSPGDRREAFF.

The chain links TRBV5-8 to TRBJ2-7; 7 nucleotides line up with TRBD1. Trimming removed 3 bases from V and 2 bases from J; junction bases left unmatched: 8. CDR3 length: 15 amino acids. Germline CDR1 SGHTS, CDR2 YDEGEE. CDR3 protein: CASSSTDRDPYEQYF. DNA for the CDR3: TGTGCCAGCAGCTCAACTGACAGGGATCCCTACGAGCAGTACTTC.

In nucleotides, the CDR3 is TGTGCCAGCAGTCCTCAGGGAAATTGGGGCTACGAGCAGTACTTC. It specifies CASSPQGNWGYEQYF. The rearrangement joins TRBV27 to TRBJ2-7, with a weak D call TRBD1 (5 bases). This CDR3 contains 15 residues. Trimming removed 5 bases at V and 3 bases at J, with 17 bases between. Germline V CDR1 and CDR2: MNHEY, SMNVEV (reference sequence).

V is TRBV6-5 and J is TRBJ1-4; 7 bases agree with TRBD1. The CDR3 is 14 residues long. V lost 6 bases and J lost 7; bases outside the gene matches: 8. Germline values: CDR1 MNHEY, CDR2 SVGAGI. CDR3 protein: CASRRGGFGEKLFF. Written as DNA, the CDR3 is TGTGCCAGCAGACGAGGGGGCTTTGGTGAAAAACTGTTTTTT.

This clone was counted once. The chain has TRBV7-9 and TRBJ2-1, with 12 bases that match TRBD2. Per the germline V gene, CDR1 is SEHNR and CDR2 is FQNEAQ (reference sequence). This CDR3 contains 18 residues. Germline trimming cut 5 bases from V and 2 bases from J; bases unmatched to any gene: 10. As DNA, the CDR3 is TGTGCCAGCAGCCCTAGCCCGACTAGCGGGGGCCCCTACAATGAGCAGTTCTTC. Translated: CASSPSPTSGGPYNEQFF.

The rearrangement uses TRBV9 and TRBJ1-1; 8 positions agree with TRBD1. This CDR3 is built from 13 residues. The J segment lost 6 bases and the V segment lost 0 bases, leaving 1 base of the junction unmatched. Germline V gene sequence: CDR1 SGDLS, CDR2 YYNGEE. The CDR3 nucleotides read TGTGCCAGCAGCGTAGGCAGGGGGCCTGAAGCTTTCTTT. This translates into CASSVGRGPEAFF. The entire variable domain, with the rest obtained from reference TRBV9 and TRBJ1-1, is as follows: DSGVTQTPKHLITATGQRVTLRCSPRSGDLSVYWYQQSLDQGLQFLIQYYNGEERAKGNILERFSAQQFPDLHSELNLSSLELGDSALYFCASSVGRGPEAFFGQGTRLTVV.

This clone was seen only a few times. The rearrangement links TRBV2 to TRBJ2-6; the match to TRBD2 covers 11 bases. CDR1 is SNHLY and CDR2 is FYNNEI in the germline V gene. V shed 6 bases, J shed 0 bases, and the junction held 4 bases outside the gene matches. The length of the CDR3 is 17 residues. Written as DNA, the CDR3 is TGTGCCAGCAGAAATCTAGCGGGAGGCTCTGGGGCCAACGTCCTGACTTTC. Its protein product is CASRNLAGGSGANVLTF.

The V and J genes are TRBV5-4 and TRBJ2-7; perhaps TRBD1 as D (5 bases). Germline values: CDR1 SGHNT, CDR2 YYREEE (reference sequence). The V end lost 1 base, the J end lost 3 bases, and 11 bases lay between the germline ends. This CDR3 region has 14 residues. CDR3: CASSLSAGNYEQYF. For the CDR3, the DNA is TGTGCCAGCAGCTTGTCAGCAGGGAACTACGAGCAGTACTTC.

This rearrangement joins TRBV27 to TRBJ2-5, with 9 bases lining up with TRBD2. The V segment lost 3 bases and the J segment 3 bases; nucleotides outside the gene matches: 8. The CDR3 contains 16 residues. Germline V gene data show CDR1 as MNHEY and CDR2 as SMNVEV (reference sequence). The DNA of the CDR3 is TGTGCCAGCAGTTTCTCTAGCGGGACTCTTAAAGAGACCCAGTACTTC. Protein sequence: CASSFSSGTLKETQYF.